This TCR beta chain was sequenced during a study of neurological immune-mediated disorders. Turning to this clonotype: A much larger clone differs by one base, so this may be a read error.

Trimming shortened V by 5 bases and J by 0 bases, and 13 bases separated the two germline ends. The CDR3 runs 14 residues. Germline V gives CDR1 GTSNPN, CDR2 SVGIG (reference sequence). TCRdb called the 5' RACE reads again in MiXCR, with one record for every CDR3 protein. This sample carries some 54,000 distinct CDR3 sequences, roughly 10% of them seen once, and the ten largest clones take about 6.6%. Sample time point: longitudinal time-point 1 (baseline). The rearrangement joins TRBV30 to TRBJ1-2, with D hard to call. This sequence was found in a male donor with HTLV-1-associated myelopathy (HAM/TSP). Sequencing was done on a sample of PBMCs. The CDR3 sequence: CAWGRHLANYGYTF. CDR3 nucleotide sequence: TGTGCCTGGGGGAGGCATCTAGCTAACTATGGCTACACCTTC.